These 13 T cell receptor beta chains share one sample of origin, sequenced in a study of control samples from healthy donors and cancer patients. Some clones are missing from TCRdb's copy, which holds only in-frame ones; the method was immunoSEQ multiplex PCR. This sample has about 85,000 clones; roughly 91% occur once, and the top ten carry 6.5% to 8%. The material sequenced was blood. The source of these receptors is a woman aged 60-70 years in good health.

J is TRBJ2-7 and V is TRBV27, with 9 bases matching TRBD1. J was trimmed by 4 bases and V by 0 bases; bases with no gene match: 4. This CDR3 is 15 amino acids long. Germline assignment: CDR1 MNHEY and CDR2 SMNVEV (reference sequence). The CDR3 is CASSLSMTGGYEQYF. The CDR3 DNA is TGTGCCAGCAGTTTATCCATGACAGGGGGTTACGAGCAGTACTTC.

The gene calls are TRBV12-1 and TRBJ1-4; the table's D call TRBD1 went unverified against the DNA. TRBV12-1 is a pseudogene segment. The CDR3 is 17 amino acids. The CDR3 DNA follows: TGTGCCAGCAGTCCGGAAGGGGGCACCCGAGGAAGTGAAAAACTGTTTTTT. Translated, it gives CASSPEGGTRGSEKLFF.

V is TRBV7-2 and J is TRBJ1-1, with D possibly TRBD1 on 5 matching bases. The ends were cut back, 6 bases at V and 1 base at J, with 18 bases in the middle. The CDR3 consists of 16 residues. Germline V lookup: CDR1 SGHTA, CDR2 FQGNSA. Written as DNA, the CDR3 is TGTGCCAGCAGGTTGGACTGGGGCCACCCGAACACTGAAGCTTTCTTT. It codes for CASRLDWGHPNTEAFF.

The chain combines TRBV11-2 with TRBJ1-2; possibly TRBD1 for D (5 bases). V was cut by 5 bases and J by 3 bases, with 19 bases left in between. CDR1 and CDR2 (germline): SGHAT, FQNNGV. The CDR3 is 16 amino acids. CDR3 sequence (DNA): TGTGCCAGCAGCCCTACGGGACCGAAGAGGGACTATGGCTACACCTTC. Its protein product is CASSPTGPKRDYGYTF.

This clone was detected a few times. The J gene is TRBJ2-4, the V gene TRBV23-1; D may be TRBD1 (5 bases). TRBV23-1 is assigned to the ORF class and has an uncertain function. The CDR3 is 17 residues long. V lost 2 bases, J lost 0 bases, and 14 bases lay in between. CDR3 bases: TGCGCCAGCAGTCAACCCCAGACAGTTCTAGCCAAAAACATTCAGTACTTC. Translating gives CASSQPQTVLAKNIQYF.

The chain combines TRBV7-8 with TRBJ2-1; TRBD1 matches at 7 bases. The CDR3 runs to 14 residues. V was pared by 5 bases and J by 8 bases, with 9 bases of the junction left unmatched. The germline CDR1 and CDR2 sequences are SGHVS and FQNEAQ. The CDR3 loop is CASSAPTGPDEQFF. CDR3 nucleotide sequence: TGTGCCAGCAGCGCGCCGACAGGGCCGGATGAGCAGTTCTTC.

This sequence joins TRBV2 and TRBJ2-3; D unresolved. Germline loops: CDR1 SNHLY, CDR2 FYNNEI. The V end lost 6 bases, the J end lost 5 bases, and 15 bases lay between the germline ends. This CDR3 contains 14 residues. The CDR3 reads CASSLLSVGDTQYF. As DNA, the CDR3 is TGTGCCAGCAGCTTACTAAGCGTGGGAGATACGCAGTATTTT.

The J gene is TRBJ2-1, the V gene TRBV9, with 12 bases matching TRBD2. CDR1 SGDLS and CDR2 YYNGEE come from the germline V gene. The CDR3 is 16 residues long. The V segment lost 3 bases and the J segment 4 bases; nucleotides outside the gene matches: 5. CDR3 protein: CASSAASGGVYNEQFF. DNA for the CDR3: TGTGCCAGCAGCGCGGCTAGCGGGGGGGTTTACAATGAGCAGTTCTTC.

CDR3 nucleotide sequence: TGCAGCGGTGTGAAAGCTACAGATACGCAGTATTTT. This sequence encodes CSGVKATDTQYF. The chain is built from TRBV29-1 and TRBJ2-3; D remains ambiguous. Per the germline V gene, CDR1 is SQVTM and CDR2 is ANQGSEA. With 7 bases removed from V and 3 bases from J, the gap between germline ends came to 11 bases. This CDR3 spans 12 amino acids.

Here the CDR3 DNA reads TGTGCCAGCAGCAAAGACCAGGCGGAAAGATCTGAAAAACTGTTTTTT. Protein: CASSKDQAERSEKLFF. The rearrangement links TRBV21-1 to TRBJ1-4. TRBV21-1 is annotated as a pseudogene. The length of the CDR3 is 16 residues.

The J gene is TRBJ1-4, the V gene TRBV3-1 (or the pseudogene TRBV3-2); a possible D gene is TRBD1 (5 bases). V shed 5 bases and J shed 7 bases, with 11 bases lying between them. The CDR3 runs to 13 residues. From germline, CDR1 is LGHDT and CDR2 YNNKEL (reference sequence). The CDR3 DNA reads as TGTGCCAGCAGCTGGGAAAGGGGTGAAAAACTGTTTTTT. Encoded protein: CASSWERGEKLFF.

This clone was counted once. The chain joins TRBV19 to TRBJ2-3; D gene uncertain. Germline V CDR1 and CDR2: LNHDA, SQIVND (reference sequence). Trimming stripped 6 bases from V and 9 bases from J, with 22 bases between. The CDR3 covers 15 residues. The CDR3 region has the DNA TGTGCCAGTAGGGTTACAAACCAAGGTTTTGGAACGCAGTATTTT. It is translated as CASRVTNQGFGTQYF.

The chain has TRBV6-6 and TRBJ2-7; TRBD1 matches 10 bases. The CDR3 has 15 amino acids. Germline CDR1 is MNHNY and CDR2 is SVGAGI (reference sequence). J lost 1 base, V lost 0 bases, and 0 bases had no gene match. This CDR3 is CASSYSGQGSYEQYF. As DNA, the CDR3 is TGTGCCAGCAGTTACTCGGGACAGGGGTCCTACGAGCAGTACTTC.